The clone carrying this T cell receptor (beta chain) was detected only once. As yet, its antigen is unknown. These data are taken from a study of beta chain features in type 1 diabetes. Study details: Patients were similar to healthy donors in age and gender (as well as in cell yields).

Overall study findings and caveats: Shorter templates may be favored by PCR, equally so in patients and controls. The VDJ junctions of type 1 diabetes patients carried fewer insertions and more deletions.

Since all of the isolated RNA was reverse transcribed, expressed TCRB transcripts were what got sequenced. Deep immunoSEQ sequencing covered naive, central memory and regulatory T cell samples. Profiled with immunoSEQ multiplex PCR; TCRdb holds only in-frame clones, not every one. The profile shows about 260,000 clones, 68% of them singletons. Germline V gene sequence: CDR1 MNHEY, CDR2 SVGAGI. The CDR3 runs to 14 residues. Trimming took 0 bases from V and 11 from J; bases not matched to a gene: 8. The origin of this receptor is a man aged 25-45 years in good health. J is TRBJ1-2 and V is TRBV6-5; 8 nucleotides line up with TRBD1. The sample comprised naive CD4+ T cells from blood. The CDR3 DNA is TGTGCCAGCAGTTACTCGGGGACAGGCGGGGCTTACACCTTC. This encodes CASSYSGTGGAYTF.